This T cell receptor (beta chain) was captured by sequencing in a study of blood T cells in healthy people across ages (dated by TCRdb to the mid-2010s). Describing the broader study: In model experiments, template switching captured roughly one uniquely barcoded TCR beta cDNA molecule for every two T cells. Four age groups were formed from the donors: young (average about 15 years), middle-aged (just under 40), aged (over 55) and long-lived (less than 85). Age-related changes in TCR beta repertoire diversity were measured in the study by deep sequencing normalized with unique cDNA molecular identifiers. Two additional independent replicas of 1 million unique cDNA reads from the same blood draw were analyzed for two donors (one aged 18 to 30 and one aged 80 or older). What the research found in general, with its limitations: Because the CMV infection status of the donors was unknown, age-related changes in expanded clonotypes may potentially have been confounded. Observed TCR beta diversity per million T cells fell roughly linearly with age, and a significant reduction was already apparent by age about 38. Estimates of total diversity based on one million sequenced T cells were considered lower bounds and underestimates. A strong correlation was found between observed TCR beta diversity and the percentage of naive T cells measured by flow cytometry. The long-lived group showed more naive CD4+ T cells, fewer expanded clones and increased TCR diversity than the aged group, suggesting age selection. Because profiling used bulk unsorted PBMCs, naive and antigen-experienced compartments could not be compared conclusively.

For this clonotype: Its target antigen remains unknown. The input lacks base qualities; no much larger clone sits a single base away.

Library prep was done by 5' RACE. Sequencing was carried out with an Illumina HiSeq 2500. The second PCR ran for roughly 7 to 11 cycles and used a J-beta primer mix along with a sample-barcoded 5' primer. Each TCR beta cDNA molecule received a unique molecular identifier from a template-switch 5' adaptor carrying 12 random nucleotides. At least 2.5 million CDR3-containing paired-end reads were obtained from each sample. All of the RNA was converted into first-strand cDNA using the Mint cDNA synthesis kit, with a TRBC-specific oligonucleotide serving as the primer. Following uracil-DNA glycosylase treatment, a first 18-cycle PCR with universal primers M1SS and BC2_uni_R was performed on all cDNA. The original pipeline was this. Normalization of each sample was performed by random selection of 1 million high-quality reads, each carrying a distinct molecular identifier. Reads sharing molecular identifiers were discarded rather than binned into consensus sequences. CDR3 identification, clonotype clustering and error correction used MiTCR with a Q25 quality threshold and the strictest error-elimination algorithm. Lower-bound total TCR beta diversity was estimated with a nonparametric unseen species model using Euler transformation. The public reads were run again by TCRdb, first through fastp at Q25 and then through MiXCR, and only productive beta chains were kept. One record per CDR3 amino acid sequence lists the most common genes and DNA. The V and J calls and clone size come from TCRdb's table, not from the authors' own analysis. The sample profile shows about 800,000 distinct CDR3 sequences; 20% to 25% of them were found once. In total, the top ten clones hold 3.7% of the sample.

The donors were roughly 39 Caucasian individuals from Russia, aged roughly 6 to 100 years, who were systemically healthy. Roughly 10 milliliters of peripheral blood were collected from each donor into EDTA-treated Vacutainer tubes. Ficoll-Paque density-gradient centrifugation was used to isolate PBMCs, with at least 6.5 million per sample. Trizol reagent was used to extract total RNA from PBMCs, with at least 5.5 micrograms per sample. The percentages of naive CD45RAhigh/CD27high T cells were determined by flow cytometry on a PBMC aliquot from every donor. Trimming removed 1 base from V and 2 bases from J, leaving 12 bases between the germline ends. Via the germline V gene, CDR1 is SGHVS and CDR2 FQNEAQ. The CDR3 measures 15 amino acids from cysteine to phenylalanine. The sequence is cut down to CDR3 DNA, 45 bases in frame from base 1. These data were also reused for a study on T cells of mothers and their children. That second publication adds: The donors were nine systemically healthy Caucasian individuals, made up of three mothers and their six children. cDNA synthesis used all of the extracted RNA, with around 1.5 ug of RNA in each 15 ul reaction. In the second PCR, sample barcodes and 2-4 random nucleotides were introduced via the M1S primer. More than 8.5 million TCR beta CDR3 reads were obtained from each mother, and 2.5 million to 3 million reads were obtained from each child. Thymic selection similarly shapes TCR recombination output in related and unrelated pairs, with minor effect from inherited differences. Normalized repertoire overlap was always found to be slightly, but never significantly, higher in related mother-child pairs than in unrelated mother-child pairs. No persistent microchimeric T cell clones were detected, at a sensitivity of around 97 clones per million clonotypes. Deep NGS was used in the study to compare the TCR beta repertoires of mothers and children and to look for features that separate related mother-child pairs from unrelated individuals. The mean age was around 42 +/- 4 years for the mothers and roughly 11 +/- 4 years for the children. After adapter ligation with NEBNext reagents, the libraries were sequenced on Illumina HiSeq 2000 with 100+100 nt paired-end reads. Mother and child libraries were prepared a month apart and sequenced in separate runs to prevent cross-contamination. For each donor, somewhere between about 450,000 and 2,200,000 distinct TCR beta clonotypes were identified. Naive TCR beta clonotypes were estimated from low-frequency clonotypes matched to each donor's FACS-determined naive share, without sorting.

This chain joins TRBV7-8 to TRBJ2-7; matching of 5 bases hints at TRBD1 as the D gene. Sequencing was performed on blood. The sequence was collected from a boy aged 5-17 years in good health. The DNA is TGTGCCAGCAGCTTAGAAGTAGGCAGGGCCTACGAGCAGTACTTC. Its translation reads: CASSLEVGRAYEQYF.